The 21 T cell receptor beta chains listed next were all sequenced from one sample in a study of blood T cells in healthy people across ages. Through a sample-barcoded 5' primer and a J-beta primer mix, a second PCR was run for roughly 6 to 12 cycles. MiXCR, run by TCRdb on the 5' RACE reads, gives a single entry per CDR3 protein. The sample lists 550,000 to 750,000 distinct CDR3 sequences; roughly 20% were seen once. Sequenced sample: blood. These receptors originate from a man in his sixties or seventies in good health.

The genes are TRBV5-5 and TRBJ2-7, with D possibly being TRBD2 (6 bases). Germline CDR1 reads SGHKS; CDR2 reads YYEKEE (reference sequence). This CDR3 is 14 amino acids long. V was pared by 0 bases and J by 5 bases, with 12 bases between. The CDR3 DNA reads TGTGCCAGCAGCTTGGGAGGGACGGGGGACGAGCAGTACTTC. It codes for CASSLGGTGDEQYF. The whole variable domain, remainder taken from reference TRBV5-5 and TRBJ2-7, is DAGVTQSPTHLIKTRGQQVTLRCSPISGHKSVSWYQQVLGQGPQFIFQYYEKEERGRGNFPDRFSARQFPNYSSELNVNALLLGDSALYLCASSLGGTGDEQYFGPGTRLTVT.

V usage is TRBV12-3 or TRBV12-4 and J usage is TRBJ1-6, with TRBD1 identical over 9 bases. Germline trimming cut 6 bases from V and 0 bases from J; bases unmatched to any gene: 6. The CDR3 is 17 residues long. The DNA of the CDR3 is TGTGCCAGCAGGGGACAGGGCGCCAGCTCCTATAATTCACCCCTCCACTTT. This sequence encodes CASRGQGASSYNSPLHF.

This clonotype came up a few times. The chain couples TRBV20-1 to TRBJ2-5; 9 bases align to TRBD2. The end of the DNA fits TRBJ2-7 better, so the J call may be wrong. The CDR3 has 16 residues. Germline V gene data show CDR1 as DFQATT and CDR2 as SNEGSKA (reference sequence). The CDR3 DNA reads as TGCAGTGCTAGAGTATTTGGGCGGGAGGGTATCTACGAGCAGTACTTC. Protein sequence: CSARVFGREGIYEQYF.

This clonotype was counted many times. The gene calls are TRBV28 and TRBJ2-5, with 7 bases aligning to TRBD2. Matching the DNA end better, TRBJ2-7 makes the J call doubtful. Germline CDR1 reads MDHEN; CDR2 reads SYDVKM. This CDR3 is built from 13 residues. The DNA for the CDR3 is TGTGCCAGCAGTCCCGGACTAGTGGTCGAGCAGTACTTC. Its protein product is CASSPGLVVEQYF.

V usage is TRBV28 and J usage is TRBJ1-5; TRBD1 is a possible D gene (6 bases). This CDR3 is built from 14 residues. Germline CDR1 MDHEN, CDR2 SYDVKM. The ends were cut back, 2 bases at V and 7 bases at J, with 12 bases in the middle. The CDR3 loop reads CASSLGGAIQPQHF. CDR3 DNA sequence: TGTGCCAGCAGTTTAGGGGGCGCTATCCAGCCCCAGCATTTT.

The CDR3 region is CASSFKPTGIRLVAPSPLHF. CDR3 DNA: TGTGCCAGCAGTTTCAAGCCGACAGGAATCCGTCTCGTCGCCCCTTCACCCCTCCACTTT. The chain joins TRBV27 to TRBJ1-6; D is perhaps TRBD1 (6 bases). The germline V gene encodes CDR1 MNHEY and CDR2 SMNVEV (reference sequence). The length of the CDR3 is 20 residues. The V end was cut by 3 bases, the J end by 9 bases, with 30 bases between.

V is TRBV5-1 and J is TRBJ2-7; D gene ambiguous. Trimming left V 5 bases short and J 0 bases short, with 12 bases between. The CDR3 runs 14 residues. Germline V gives CDR1 SGHRS, CDR2 YFSETQ. CDR3 in amino acids: CASRRAPSSYEQYF. The CDR3 DNA sequence: TGCGCCAGCAGAAGGGCCCCAAGCTCCTACGAGCAGTACTTC. The whole variable domain, remainder taken from reference TRBV5-1 and TRBJ2-7, is KAGVTQTPRYLIKTRGQQVTLSCSPISGHRSVSWYQQTPGQGLQFLFEYFSETQRNKGNFPGRFSGRQFSNSRSEMNVSTLELGDSALYLCASRRAPSSYEQYFGPGTRLTVT.

CDR3 nucleotide sequence: TGTGCCAGCAGTTCCCGGACTAGCGGGGCCACCGGGGAGCTGTTTTTT. The encoded protein is CASSSRTSGATGELFF. The chain employs TRBV6-2 or TRBV6-3 and TRBJ2-2, with 12 bases that match TRBD2. Germline assignment: CDR1 MNHEY and CDR2 SVGEGT. After removal of 4 bases from V and 4 bases from J, the junction contained 4 bases not matched to a gene. This CDR3 has 16 amino acids.

In this sample, this clonotype turned up many times. This chain connects TRBV11-2 to TRBJ2-2; D call uncertain. In germline, CDR1 is SGHAT, CDR2 FQNNGV. The CDR3 covers 12 residues. Trimming shortened V by 8 bases and J by 6 bases, and 10 bases separated the two germline ends. This CDR3 is CASAPGAGELFF. The CDR3 region has the DNA TGTGCCAGCGCTCCTGGGGCCGGGGAGCTGTTTTTT.

The V gene is TRBV21-1, the J gene TRBJ2-6; TRBD1, as called in the table, went unchecked against the DNA. TRBV21-1 is a pseudogene segment. The CDR3 length is 17 residues. CDR3 in amino acids: CASSLGQGFDGANVLTF. CDR3 nucleotides: TGTGCCAGCAGTCTCGGACAGGGGTTCGATGGGGCCAACGTCCTGACTTTC.

The rearrangement uses TRBV12-3 or TRBV12-4 and TRBJ2-5, with TRBD1 matching over 7 bases. The CDR3 contains 14 residues. J lost 3 bases, V lost 3 bases, and 4 bases had no gene match. The DNA of the CDR3 is TGTGCCAGCAGTTTCTCAGGGGGTGAAGAGACCCAGTACTTC. Protein: CASSFSGGEETQYF.

V and J are TRBV20-1 and TRBJ2-5; 7 bases map to TRBD1. Trimming at V came to 0 bases and at J to 2 bases, leaving 9 bases not matched to a gene. Germline assignment: CDR1 DFQATT and CDR2 SNEGSKA (reference sequence). The CDR3 sequence is 16 residues long. CDR3 coding DNA: TGCAGTGCTAGAGACCCCGGGACAGCTGCACAAGAGACCCAGTACTTC. Protein sequence: CSARDPGTAAQETQYF.

The chain carries TRBV7-2 and TRBJ2-1; 8 positions match TRBD2. This CDR3 is 17 amino acids long. The junction had 8 bases not matched to a gene; V was cut back by 4 bases and J by 0 bases. Per the germline V gene, CDR1 is SGHTA and CDR2 is FQGNSA. The CDR3 loop is CASSSALLAASYNEQFF. The CDR3, as DNA: TGTGCCAGCAGCTCCGCACTACTAGCGGCCTCCTACAATGAGCAGTTCTTC.

The chain employs TRBV6-4 and TRBJ2-1, with 15 positions matching TRBD2. The CDR3 sequence is 16 residues long. Trimming at V came to 6 bases and at J to 8 bases, leaving 8 bases not matched to a gene. Per germline, CDR1 MRHNA and CDR2 SNTAGT. CDR3 sequence (DNA): TGTGCCAGCAGCACGGGACTAGCGGGAGGTCAGGATGAGCAGTTCTTC. The encoded protein is CASSTGLAGGQDEQFF.

The chain carries TRBV18 and TRBJ2-5; TRBD2 is a possible D gene (5 bases). V was cut by 2 bases and J by 5 bases, with 15 bases left in between. Germline lookup yields CDR1 KGHSH and CDR2 LQKENI. The length of the CDR3 is 15 residues. CDR3 amino acids: CASSPLSGSGETQYF. Written as DNA, the CDR3 is TGTGCCAGCTCACCATTGTCGGGCTCGGGGGAGACCCAGTACTTC.

The sample holds many counts of this clonotype. The chain combines TRBV12-3 or TRBV12-4 with TRBJ2-5, with D perhaps given as TRBD1 or TRBD2 (5 bases each). V lost 6 bases and J lost 5, with 13 bases in between. The CDR3 runs to 13 residues. CDR3 in amino acids: CASRGTGHETQYF. Here the CDR3 DNA reads TGTGCCAGCAGAGGGACGGGTCATGAGACCCAGTACTTC.

The rearrangement uses TRBV2 and TRBJ1-6; D gene unclear. Per germline, CDR1 SNHLY and CDR2 FYNNEI. This CDR3 comprises 12 residues. The V end was cut by 8 bases, the J end by 7 bases, with 9 bases between. The CDR3 loop reads CASEEPNSPLHF. DNA for the CDR3: TGTGCCAGCGAGGAGCCAAATTCACCCCTCCACTTT.

This clonotype was observed many times. The chain carries TRBV29-1 and TRBJ2-7, with a tentative D call TRBD2 (6 bases). The CDR3 length is 13 residues. Trimming took off 4 bases at V and 4 bases at J, with 14 bases between the two ends. CDR1 and CDR2 (germline): SQVTM, ANQGSEA. The CDR3 DNA reads TGCAGCGTTGTTTACGGGAGTCTTTACGAGCAGTACTTC. Translation gives CSVVYGSLYEQYF.

This clonotype was picked up a small number of times. The genes are TRBV20-1 and TRBJ2-5; the D gene is possibly TRBD2 (7 bases). V was cut by 2 bases and J by 5 bases, with 15 bases left in between. The germline V gene encodes CDR1 DFQATT and CDR2 SNEGSKA (reference sequence). This CDR3 has 14 residues. The DNA of the CDR3 is TGCAGTGCTAGATCAGGACTAGGGGGGGAGACCCAGTACTTC. As protein: CSARSGLGGETQYF.

This clonotype came up many times. This rearrangement joins TRBV28 to TRBJ2-5, with D tentatively TRBD2 (5 bases). The V and J ends lost 6 bases and 4 bases respectively, with 12 bases between them. CDR1 is MDHEN and CDR2 is SYDVKM in the germline V gene. The CDR3 is 13 amino acids. The CDR3 spells CASRPRRRETQYF. In nucleotides, the CDR3 is TGTGCCAGCAGACCTAGGAGGAGAGAGACCCAGTACTTC.

This clonotype was detected only a few times. The genes are TRBV29-1 and TRBJ2-5; no definite D call. Germline CDR1 and CDR2: SQVTM and ANQGSEA. This CDR3 comprises 11 residues. V lost 7 bases and J 1 base, leaving 7 bases between the germline ends. CDR3 sequence: CSGRTQETQYF. CDR3 DNA sequence: TGCAGCGGCAGGACCCAAGAGACCCAGTACTTC.